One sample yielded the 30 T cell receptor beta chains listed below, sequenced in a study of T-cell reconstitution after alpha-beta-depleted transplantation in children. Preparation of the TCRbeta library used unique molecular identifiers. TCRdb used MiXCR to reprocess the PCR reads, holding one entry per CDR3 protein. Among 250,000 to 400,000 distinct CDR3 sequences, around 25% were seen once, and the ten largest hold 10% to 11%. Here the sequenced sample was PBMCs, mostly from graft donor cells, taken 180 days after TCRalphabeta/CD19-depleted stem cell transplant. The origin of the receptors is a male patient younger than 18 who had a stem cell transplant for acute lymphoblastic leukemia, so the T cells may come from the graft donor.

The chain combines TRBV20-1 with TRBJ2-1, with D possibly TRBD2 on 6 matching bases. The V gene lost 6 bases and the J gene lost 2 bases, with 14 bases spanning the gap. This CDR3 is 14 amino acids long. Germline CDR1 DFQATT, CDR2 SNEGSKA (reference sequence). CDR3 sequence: CSAVGGIPYNEQFF. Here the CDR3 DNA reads TGCAGTGCGGTAGGAGGGATACCCTACAATGAGCAGTTCTTC.

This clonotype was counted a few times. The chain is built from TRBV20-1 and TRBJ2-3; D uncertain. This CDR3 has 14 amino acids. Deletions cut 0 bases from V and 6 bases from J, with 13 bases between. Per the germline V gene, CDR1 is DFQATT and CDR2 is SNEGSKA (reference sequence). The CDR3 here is CSARDRLPRDTQYF. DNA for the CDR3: TGCAGTGCTAGAGATCGGCTACCCCGGGATACGCAGTATTTT.

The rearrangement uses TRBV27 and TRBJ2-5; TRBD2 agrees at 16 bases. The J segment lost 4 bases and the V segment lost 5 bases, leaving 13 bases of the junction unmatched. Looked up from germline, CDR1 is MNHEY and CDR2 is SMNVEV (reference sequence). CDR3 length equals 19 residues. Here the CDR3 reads CASSTLPGTSGRGRETQYF. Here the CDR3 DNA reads TGTGCCAGCAGTACCCTTCCCGGGACTAGCGGGAGGGGTCGAGAGACCCAGTACTTC.

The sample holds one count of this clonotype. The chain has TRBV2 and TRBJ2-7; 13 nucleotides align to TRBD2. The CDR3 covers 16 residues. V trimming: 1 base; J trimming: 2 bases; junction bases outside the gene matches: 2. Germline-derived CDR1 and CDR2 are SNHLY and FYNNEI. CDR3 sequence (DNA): TGTGCCAGCAGTGAAGGACTAGCGGGAGGTGCCTACGAGCAGTACTTC. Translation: CASSEGLAGGAYEQYF.

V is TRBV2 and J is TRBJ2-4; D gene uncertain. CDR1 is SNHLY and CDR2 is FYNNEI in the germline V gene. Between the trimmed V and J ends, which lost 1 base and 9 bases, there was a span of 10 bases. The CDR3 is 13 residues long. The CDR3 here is CASSEGLTSIQYF. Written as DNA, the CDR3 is TGTGCCAGCAGTGAAGGTCTCACCAGCATTCAGTACTTC.

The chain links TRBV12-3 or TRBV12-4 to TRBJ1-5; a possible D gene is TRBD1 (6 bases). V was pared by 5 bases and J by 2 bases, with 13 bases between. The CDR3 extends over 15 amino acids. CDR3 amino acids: CASSLRGLGNQPQHF. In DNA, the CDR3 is TGTGCCAGCAGTCTCAGGGGTTTAGGCAATCAGCCCCAGCATTTT.

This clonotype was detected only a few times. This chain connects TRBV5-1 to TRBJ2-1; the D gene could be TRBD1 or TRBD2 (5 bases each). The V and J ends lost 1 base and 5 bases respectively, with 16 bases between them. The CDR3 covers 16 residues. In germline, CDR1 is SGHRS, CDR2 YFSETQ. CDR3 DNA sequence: TGCGCCAGCAGCTTGAGCGACGGGGCGCGCCACAATGAGCAGTTCTTC. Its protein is CASSLSDGARHNEQFF.

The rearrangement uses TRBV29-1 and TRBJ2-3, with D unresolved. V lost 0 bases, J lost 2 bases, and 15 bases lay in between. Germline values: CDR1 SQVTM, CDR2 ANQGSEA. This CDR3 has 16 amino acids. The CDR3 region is CSVEDRVDTVTDTQYF. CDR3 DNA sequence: TGCAGCGTTGAAGACCGCGTTGATACCGTCACAGATACGCAGTATTTT.

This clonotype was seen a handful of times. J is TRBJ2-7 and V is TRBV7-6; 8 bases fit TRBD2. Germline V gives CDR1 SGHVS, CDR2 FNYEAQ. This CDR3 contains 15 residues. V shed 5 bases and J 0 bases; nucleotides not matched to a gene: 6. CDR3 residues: CASSTSGSYSYEQYF. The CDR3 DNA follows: TGTGCCAGCAGCACCAGCGGGAGCTACTCCTACGAGCAGTACTTC.

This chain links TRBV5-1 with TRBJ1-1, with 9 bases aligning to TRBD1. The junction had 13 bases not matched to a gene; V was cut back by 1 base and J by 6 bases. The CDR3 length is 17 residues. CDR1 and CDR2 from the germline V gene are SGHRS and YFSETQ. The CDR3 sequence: CASSLNRGLIELAEAFF. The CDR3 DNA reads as TGCGCCAGCAGCTTGAACAGGGGGCTAATCGAGTTGGCTGAAGCTTTCTTT.

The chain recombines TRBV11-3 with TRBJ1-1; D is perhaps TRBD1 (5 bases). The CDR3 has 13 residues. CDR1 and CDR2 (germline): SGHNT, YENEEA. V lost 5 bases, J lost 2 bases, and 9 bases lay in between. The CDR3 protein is CASSADSNTEAFF. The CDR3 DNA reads TGTGCCAGCAGCGCTGACAGTAACACTGAAGCTTTCTTT. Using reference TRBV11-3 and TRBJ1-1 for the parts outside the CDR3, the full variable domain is EAGVVQSPRYKIIEKKQPVAFWCNPISGHNTLYWYLQNLGQGPELLIRYENEEAVDDSQLPKDRFSAERLKGVDSTLKIQPAELGDSAVYLCASSADSNTEAFFGQGTRLTVV.

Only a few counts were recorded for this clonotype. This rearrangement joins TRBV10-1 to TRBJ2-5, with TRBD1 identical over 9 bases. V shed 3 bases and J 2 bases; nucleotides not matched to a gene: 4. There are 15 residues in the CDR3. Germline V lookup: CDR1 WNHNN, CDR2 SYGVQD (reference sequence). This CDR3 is CASSETGGNQETQYF. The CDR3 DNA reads TGCGCCAGCAGTGAAACAGGGGGCAATCAAGAGACCCAGTACTTC.

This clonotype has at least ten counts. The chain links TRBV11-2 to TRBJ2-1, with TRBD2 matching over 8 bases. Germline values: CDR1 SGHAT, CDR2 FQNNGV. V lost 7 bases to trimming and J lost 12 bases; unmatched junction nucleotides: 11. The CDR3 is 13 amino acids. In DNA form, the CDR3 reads TGTGCCAGCATCACACAGGCGGGAGGTCCGCAGTTCTTC. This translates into CASITQAGGPQFF.

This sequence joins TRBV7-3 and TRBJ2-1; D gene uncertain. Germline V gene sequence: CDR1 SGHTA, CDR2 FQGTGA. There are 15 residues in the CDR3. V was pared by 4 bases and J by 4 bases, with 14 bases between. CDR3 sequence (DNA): TGTGCCAGCAGCTCCATTCCGGGTCCATACAATGAGCAGTTCTTC. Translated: CASSSIPGPYNEQFF. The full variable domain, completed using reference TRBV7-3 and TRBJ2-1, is GAGVSQTPSNKVTEKGKYVELRCDPISGHTALYWYRQSLGQGPEFLIYFQGTGAADDSGLPNDRFFAVRPEGSVSTLKIQRTERGDSAVYLCASSSIPGPYNEQFFGPGTRLTVL.

The CDR3 is CSPLGGGWYRNEQFF. The CDR3 DNA reads TGCAGTCCCTTGGGCGGGGGCTGGTATAGGAATGAGCAGTTCTTC. The rearrangement uses TRBV20-1 and TRBJ2-1, with D possibly matching TRBD2 (7 bases). Germline lookup yields CDR1 DFQATT and CDR2 SNEGSKA (reference sequence). This CDR3 region has 15 residues. V was trimmed by 8 bases and J by 7 bases, leaving 24 bases between them.

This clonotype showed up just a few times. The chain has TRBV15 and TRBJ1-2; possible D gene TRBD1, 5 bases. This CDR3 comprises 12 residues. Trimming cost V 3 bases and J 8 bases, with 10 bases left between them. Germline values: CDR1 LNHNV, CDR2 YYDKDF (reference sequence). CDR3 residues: CATSRAGWGYTF. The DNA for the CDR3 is TGTGCCACCAGCAGGGCAGGGTGGGGCTACACCTTC.

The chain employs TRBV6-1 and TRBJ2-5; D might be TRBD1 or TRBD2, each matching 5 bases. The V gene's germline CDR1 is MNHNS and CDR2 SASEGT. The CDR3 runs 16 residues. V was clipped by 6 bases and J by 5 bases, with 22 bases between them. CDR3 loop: CASSRSQGVEVETQYF. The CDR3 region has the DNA TGTGCCAGCAGCCGCTCCCAGGGAGTGGAAGTGGAGACCCAGTACTTC.

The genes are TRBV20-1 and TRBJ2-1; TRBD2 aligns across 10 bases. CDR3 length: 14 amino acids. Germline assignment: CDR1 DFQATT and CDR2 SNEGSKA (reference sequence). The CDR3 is CSPLGPGLALEQFF. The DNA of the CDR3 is TGCAGCCCCTTAGGTCCGGGACTAGCGCTTGAGCAGTTCTTC.

CDR3: CASSLTSASIYNEQFF. The CDR3 nucleotides read TGCGCCAGCAGCTTGACTAGCGCGAGTATCTACAATGAGCAGTTCTTC. The genes are TRBV5-1 and TRBJ2-1, with 7 bases that match TRBD2. CDR1 and CDR2 from the germline V gene are SGHRS and YFSETQ. The CDR3 runs 16 residues. The J segment lost 3 bases and the V segment lost 1 base, leaving 7 bases of the junction unmatched.

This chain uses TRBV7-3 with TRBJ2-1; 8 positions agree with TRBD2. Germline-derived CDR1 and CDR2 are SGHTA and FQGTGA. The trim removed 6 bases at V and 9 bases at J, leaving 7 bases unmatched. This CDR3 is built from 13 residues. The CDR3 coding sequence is TGTGCCAGCAGAGTCACTAGCGGTGGTGAGCAGTTCTTC. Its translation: CASRVTSGGEQFF.

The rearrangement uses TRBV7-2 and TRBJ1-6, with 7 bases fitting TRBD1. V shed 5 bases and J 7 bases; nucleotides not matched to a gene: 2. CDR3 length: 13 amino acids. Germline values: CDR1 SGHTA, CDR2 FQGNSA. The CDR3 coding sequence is TGTGCCAGCAGCATGACAGGGAATTCACCCCTCCACTTT. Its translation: CASSMTGNSPLHF.

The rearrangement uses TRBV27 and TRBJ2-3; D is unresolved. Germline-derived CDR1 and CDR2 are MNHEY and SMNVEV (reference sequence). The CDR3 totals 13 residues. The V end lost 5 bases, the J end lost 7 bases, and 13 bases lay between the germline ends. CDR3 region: CASSADPRNTQYF. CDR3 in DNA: TGTGCCAGCAGTGCCGACCCTCGGAATACGCAGTATTTT.

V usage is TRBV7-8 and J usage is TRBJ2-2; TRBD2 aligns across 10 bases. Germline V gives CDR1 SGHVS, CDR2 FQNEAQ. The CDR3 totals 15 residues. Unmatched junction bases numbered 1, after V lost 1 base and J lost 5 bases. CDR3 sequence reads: CASSLELAGTGELFF. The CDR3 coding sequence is TGTGCCAGCAGCTTAGAACTAGCGGGAACCGGGGAGCTGTTTTTT.

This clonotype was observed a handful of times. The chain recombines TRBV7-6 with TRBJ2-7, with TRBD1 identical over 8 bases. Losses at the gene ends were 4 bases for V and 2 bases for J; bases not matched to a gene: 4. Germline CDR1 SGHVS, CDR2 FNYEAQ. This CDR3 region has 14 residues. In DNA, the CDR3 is TGTGCCAGCAGCTCAGGGGGCTCCCCCTACGAGCAGTACTTC. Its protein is CASSSGGSPYEQYF.

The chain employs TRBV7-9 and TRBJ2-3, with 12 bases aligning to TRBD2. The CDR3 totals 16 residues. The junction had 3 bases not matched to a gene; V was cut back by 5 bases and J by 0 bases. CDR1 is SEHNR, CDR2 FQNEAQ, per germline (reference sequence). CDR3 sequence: CASSQGTSGSTDTQYF. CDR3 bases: TGTGCCAGCAGCCAGGGGACTAGCGGGAGCACAGATACGCAGTATTTT.

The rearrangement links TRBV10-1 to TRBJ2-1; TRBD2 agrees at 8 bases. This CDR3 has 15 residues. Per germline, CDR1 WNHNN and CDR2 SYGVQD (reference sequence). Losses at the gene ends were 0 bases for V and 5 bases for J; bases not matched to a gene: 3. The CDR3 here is CASSESIAGHNEQFF. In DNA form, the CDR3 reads TGCGCCAGCAGTGAGTCTATAGCGGGGCACAATGAGCAGTTCTTC.

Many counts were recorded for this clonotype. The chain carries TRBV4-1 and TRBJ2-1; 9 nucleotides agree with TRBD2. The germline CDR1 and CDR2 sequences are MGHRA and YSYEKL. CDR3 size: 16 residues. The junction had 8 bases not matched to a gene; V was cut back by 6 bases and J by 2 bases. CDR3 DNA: TGCGCCAGCAGGCTAATAGCGGGAGCCCCCTACAATGAGCAGTTCTTC. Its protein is CASRLIAGAPYNEQFF.

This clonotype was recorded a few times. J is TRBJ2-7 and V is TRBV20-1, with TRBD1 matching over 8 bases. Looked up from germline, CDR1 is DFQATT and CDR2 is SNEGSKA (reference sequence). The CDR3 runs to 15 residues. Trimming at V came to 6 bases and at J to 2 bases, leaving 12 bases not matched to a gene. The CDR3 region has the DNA TGCAGTGCCCCTGGACAGGGCTTAGTGGCCTACGAGCAGTACTTC. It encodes CSAPGQGLVAYEQYF.

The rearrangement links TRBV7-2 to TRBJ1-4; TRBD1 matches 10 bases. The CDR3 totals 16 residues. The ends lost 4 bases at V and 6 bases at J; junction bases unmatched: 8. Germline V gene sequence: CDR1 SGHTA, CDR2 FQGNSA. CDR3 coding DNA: TGTGCCAGCAGCTCCTTGGCGGGACAGGGGTATGAAAAACTGTTTTTT. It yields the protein CASSSLAGQGYEKLFF.

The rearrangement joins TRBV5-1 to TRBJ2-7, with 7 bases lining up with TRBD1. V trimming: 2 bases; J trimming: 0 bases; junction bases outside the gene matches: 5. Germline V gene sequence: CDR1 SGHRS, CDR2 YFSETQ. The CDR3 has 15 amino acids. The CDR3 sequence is CASSLNRDSSYEQYF. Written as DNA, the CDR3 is TGCGCCAGCAGCTTAAACCGGGACAGCTCCTACGAGCAGTACTTC.